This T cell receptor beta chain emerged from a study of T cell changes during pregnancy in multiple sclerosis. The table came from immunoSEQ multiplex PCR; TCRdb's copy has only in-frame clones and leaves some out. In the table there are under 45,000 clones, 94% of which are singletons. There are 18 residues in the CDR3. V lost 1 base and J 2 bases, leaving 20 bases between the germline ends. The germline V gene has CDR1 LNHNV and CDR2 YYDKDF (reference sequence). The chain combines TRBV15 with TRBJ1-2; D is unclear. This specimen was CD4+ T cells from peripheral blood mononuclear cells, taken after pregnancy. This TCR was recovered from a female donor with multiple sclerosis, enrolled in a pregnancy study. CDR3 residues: CATSRGKSPGLRNYGYTF. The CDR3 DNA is TGTGCCACCAGCAGAGGGAAATCCCCGGGATTAAGAAACTATGGCTACACCTTC. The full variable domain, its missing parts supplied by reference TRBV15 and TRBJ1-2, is DAMVIQNPRYQVTQFGKPVTLSCSQTLNHNVMYWYQQKSSQAPKLLFHYYDKDFNNEADTPDNFQSRRPNTSFCFLDIRSPGLGDTAMYLCATSRGKSPGLRNYGYTFGSGTRLTVV.